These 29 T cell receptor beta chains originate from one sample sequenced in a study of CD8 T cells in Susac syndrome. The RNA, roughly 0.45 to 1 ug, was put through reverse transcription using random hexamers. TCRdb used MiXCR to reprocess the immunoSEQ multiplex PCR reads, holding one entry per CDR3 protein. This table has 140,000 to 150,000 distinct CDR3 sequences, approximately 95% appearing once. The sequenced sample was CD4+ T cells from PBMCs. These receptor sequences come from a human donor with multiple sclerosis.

Here the CDR3 reads CASSQPGRNTEAFF. In DNA form, the CDR3 reads TGTGCCAGCAGCCAACCAGGTAGAAACACTGAAGCTTTCTTT. V usage is TRBV14 and J usage is TRBJ1-1, with D uncertain. Germline V CDR1 and CDR2: SGHDN, FVKESK. CDR3 length: 14 amino acids. Between the trimmed V and J ends, which lost 2 bases and 2 bases, there was a span of 9 bases.

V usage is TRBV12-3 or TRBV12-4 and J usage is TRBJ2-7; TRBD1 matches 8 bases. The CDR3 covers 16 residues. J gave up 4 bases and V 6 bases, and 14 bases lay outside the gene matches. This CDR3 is CASSATSGQVRYEQYF. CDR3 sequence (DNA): TGTGCCAGCAGCGCAACTTCGGGACAGGTTCGTTACGAGCAGTACTTC.

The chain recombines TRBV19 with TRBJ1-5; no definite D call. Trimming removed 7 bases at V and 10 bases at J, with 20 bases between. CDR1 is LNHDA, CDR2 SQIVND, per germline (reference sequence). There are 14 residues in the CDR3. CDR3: CASMEGALSGPQHF. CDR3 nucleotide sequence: TGTGCCAGTATGGAGGGAGCCTTATCGGGCCCCCAGCATTTT.

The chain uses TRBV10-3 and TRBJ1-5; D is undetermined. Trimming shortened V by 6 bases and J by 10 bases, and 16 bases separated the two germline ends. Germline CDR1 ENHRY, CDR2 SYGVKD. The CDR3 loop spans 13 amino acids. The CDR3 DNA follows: TGTGCCATCAGAATAGATTCCGGGTCCCCCCAGCATTTT. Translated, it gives CAIRIDSGSPQHF.

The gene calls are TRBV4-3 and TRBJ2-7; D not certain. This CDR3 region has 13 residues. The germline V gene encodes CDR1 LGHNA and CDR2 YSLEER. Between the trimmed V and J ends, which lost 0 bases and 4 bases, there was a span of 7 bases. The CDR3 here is CASSQDTRYEQYF. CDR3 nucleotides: TGCGCCAGCAGCCAAGATACCCGTTACGAGCAGTACTTC.

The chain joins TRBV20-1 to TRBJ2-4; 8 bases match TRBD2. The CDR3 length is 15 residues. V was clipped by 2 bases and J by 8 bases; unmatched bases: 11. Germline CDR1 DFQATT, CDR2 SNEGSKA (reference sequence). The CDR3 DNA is TGCAGTGCTAGACCGATTAGCGGGAACGGTTACATTCAGTACTTC. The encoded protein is CSARPISGNGYIQYF.

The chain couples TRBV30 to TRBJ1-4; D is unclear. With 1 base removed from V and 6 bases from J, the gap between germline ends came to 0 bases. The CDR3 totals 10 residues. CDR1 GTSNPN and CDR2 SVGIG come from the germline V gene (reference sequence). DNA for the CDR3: TGTGCCTGGAGTGATGAAAAACTGTTTTTT. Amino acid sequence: CAWSDEKLFF. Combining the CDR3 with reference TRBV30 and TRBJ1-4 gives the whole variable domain SQTIHQWPATLVQPVGSPLSLECTVEGTSNPNLYWYRQAAGRGLQLLFYSVGIGQISSEVPQNLSASRPQDRQFILSSKKLLLSDSGFYLCAWSDEKLFFGSGTQLSVL.

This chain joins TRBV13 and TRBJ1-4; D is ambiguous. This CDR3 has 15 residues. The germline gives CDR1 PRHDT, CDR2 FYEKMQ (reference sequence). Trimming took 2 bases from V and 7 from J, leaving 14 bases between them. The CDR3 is CASSLSFQSLEKLFF. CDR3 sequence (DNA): TGTGCCAGCAGCTTATCGTTCCAGAGCCTTGAAAAACTGTTTTTT.

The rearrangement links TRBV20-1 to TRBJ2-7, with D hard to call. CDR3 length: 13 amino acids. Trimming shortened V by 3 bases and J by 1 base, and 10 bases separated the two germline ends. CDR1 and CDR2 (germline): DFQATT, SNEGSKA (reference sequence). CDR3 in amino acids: CSASLARSYEQYF. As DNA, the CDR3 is TGCAGTGCTAGTTTGGCGAGATCCTACGAGCAGTACTTC.

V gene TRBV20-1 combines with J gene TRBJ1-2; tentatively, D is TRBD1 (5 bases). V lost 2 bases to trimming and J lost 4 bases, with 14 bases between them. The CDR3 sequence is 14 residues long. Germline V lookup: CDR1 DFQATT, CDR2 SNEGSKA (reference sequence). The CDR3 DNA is TGCAGTGCTAGAAGGGCAGGGAGTAGCTATGGCTACACCTTC. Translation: CSARRAGSSYGYTF.

This CDR3 reads CASSLGFDRDEQFF. The CDR3 nucleotides are TGTGCCAGCAGTTTGGGATTCGACCGCGATGAGCAGTTCTTC. The chain employs TRBV27 and TRBJ2-1, with no clear D. With 3 bases removed from V and 8 bases from J, the gap between germline ends came to 14 bases. CDR1 and CDR2 (germline): MNHEY, SMNVEV (reference sequence). This CDR3 has 14 residues.

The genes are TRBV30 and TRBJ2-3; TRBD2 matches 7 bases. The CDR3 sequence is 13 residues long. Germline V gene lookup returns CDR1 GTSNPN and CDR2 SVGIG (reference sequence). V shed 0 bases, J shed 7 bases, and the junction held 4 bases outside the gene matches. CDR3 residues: CAWSVSGGHTQYF. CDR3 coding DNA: TGTGCCTGGAGTGTATCGGGGGGACATACGCAGTATTTT.

CDR3 residues: CASSTFIEAFF. CDR3 in DNA: TGTGCCAGCAGTACCTTCATTGAAGCTTTCTTT. The chain has TRBV12-3 or TRBV12-4 and TRBJ1-1; D remains ambiguous. Trimming took 5 bases from V and 7 from J, leaving 8 bases between them. CDR3 size: 11 residues.

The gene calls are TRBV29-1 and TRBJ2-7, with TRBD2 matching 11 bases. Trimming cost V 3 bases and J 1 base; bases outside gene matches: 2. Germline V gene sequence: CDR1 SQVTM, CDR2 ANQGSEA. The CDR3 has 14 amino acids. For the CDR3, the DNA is TGCAGCGTTGAGTCTAGCGGGGGGTCCTACGAGCAGTACTTC. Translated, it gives CSVESSGGSYEQYF.

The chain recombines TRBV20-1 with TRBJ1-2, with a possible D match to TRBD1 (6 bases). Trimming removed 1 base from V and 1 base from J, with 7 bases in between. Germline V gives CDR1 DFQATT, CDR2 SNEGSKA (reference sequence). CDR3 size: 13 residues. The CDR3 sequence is CSARAQGNYGYTF. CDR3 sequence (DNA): TGCAGTGCTAGAGCACAGGGTAACTATGGCTACACCTTC.

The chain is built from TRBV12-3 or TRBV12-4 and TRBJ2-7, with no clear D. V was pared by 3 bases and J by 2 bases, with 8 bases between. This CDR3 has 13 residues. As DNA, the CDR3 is TGTGCCAGCAGTTTCGGACCCACCTACGAGCAGTACTTC. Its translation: CASSFGPTYEQYF.

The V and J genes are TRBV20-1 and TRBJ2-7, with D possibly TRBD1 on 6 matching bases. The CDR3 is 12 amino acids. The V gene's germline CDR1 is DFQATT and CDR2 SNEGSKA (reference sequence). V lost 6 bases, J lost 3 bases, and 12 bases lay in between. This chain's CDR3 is CSAPTGFYEQYF. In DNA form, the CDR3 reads TGCAGTGCGCCTACAGGGTTCTACGAGCAGTACTTC.

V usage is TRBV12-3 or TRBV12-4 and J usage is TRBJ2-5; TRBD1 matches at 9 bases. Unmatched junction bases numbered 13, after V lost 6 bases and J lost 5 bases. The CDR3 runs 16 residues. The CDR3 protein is CASRPGQGSFFETQYF. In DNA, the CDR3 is TGTGCCAGCAGGCCGGGACAGGGCTCTTTTTTCGAGACCCAGTACTTC.

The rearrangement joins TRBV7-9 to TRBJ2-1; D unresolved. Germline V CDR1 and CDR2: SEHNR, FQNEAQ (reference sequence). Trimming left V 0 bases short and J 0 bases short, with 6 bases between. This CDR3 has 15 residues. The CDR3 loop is CASSLALTSYNEQFF. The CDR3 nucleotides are TGTGCCAGCAGCTTAGCCCTAACCTCCTACAATGAGCAGTTCTTC. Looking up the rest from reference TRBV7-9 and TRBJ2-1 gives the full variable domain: DTGVSQNPRHKITKRGQNVTFRCDPISEHNRLYWYRQTLGQGPEFLTYFQNEAQLEKSRLLSDRFSAERPKGSFSTLEIQRTEQGDSAMYLCASSLALTSYNEQFFGPGTRLTVL.

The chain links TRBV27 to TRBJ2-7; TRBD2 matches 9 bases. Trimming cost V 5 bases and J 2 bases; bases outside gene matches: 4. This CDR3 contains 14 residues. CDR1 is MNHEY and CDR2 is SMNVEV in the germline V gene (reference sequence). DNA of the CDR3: TGTGCCAGCAGTCTTCAGCGGGGGGCCTACGAGCAGTACTTC. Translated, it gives CASSLQRGAYEQYF.

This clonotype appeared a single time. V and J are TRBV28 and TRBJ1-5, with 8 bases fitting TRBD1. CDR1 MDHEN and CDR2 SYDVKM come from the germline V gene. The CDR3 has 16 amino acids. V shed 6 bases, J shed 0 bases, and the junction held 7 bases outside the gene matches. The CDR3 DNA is TGTGCCAGCAGGGGAGGACAGGGTCGTAGCAATCAGCCCCAGCATTTT. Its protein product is CASRGGQGRSNQPQHF.

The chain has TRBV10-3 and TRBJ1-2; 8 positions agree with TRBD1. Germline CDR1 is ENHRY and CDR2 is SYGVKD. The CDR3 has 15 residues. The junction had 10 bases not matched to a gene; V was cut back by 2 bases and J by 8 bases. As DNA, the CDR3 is TGTGCCATCAGTGAGCAGGGCAGGGGGCGAAGCGGCTACACCTTC. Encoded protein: CAISEQGRGRSGYTF.

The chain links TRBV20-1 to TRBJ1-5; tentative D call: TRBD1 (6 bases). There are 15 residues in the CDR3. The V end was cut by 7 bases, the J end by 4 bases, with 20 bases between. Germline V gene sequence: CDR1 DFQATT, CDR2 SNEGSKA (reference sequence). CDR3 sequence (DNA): TGCAGTGTCCGGTCAACAGGGATCGGGAATCAGCCCCAGCATTTT. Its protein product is CSVRSTGIGNQPQHF.

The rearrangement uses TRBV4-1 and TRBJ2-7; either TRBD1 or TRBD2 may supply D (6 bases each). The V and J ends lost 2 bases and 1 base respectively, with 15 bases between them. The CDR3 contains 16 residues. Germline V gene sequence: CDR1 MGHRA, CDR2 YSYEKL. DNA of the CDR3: TGCGCCAGCAGCCAATCAGGGGCGCGGGATTCCTACGAGCAGTACTTC. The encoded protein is CASSQSGARDSYEQYF.

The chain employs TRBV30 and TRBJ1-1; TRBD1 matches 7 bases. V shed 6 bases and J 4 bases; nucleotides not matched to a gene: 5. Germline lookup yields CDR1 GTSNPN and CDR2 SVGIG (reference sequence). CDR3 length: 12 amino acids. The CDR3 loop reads CACHRGITEAFF. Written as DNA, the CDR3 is TGTGCCTGCCACAGGGGAATCACTGAAGCTTTCTTT.

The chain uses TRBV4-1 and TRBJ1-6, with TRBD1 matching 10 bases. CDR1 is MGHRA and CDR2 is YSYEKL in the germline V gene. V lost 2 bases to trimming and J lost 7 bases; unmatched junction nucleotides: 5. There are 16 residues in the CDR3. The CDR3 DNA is TGCGCCAGCAGCCAACCCCGACAGGGGGCCAATTCACCCCTCCACTTT. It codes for CASSQPRQGANSPLHF.

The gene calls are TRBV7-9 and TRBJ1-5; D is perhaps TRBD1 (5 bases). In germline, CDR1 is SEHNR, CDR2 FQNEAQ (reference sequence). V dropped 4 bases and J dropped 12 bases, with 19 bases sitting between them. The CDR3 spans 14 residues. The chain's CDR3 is CASSSTVDPGGQHF. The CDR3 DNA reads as TGTGCCAGCAGCTCGACAGTGGACCCCGGAGGCCAGCATTTT.

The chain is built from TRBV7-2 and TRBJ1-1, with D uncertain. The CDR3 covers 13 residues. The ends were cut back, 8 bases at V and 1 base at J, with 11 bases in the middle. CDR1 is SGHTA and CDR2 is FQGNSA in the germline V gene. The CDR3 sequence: CASRRLENTEAFF. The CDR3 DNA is TGTGCCAGCCGCCGCTTGGAGAACACTGAAGCTTTCTTT. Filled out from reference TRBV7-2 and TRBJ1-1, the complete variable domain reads GAGVSQSPSNKVTEKGKDVELRCDPISGHTALYWYRQSLGQGLEFLIYFQGNSAPDKSGLPSDRFSAERTGGSVSTLTIQRTQQEDSAVYLCASRRLENTEAFFGQGTRLTVV.

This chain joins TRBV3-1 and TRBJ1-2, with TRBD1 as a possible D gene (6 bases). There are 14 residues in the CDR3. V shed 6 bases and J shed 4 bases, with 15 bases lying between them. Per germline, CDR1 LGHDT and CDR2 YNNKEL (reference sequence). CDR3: CASRHRDTRYGYTF. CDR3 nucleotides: TGTGCCAGCAGACACCGGGACACTCGCTATGGCTACACCTTC.